Listed below are T cell receptor beta chains from one sample, sequenced in a study of early T cells in non-severe SARS-CoV-2 infection. TCRdb reprocessed the 5' RACE reads via MiXCR and lists one record per CDR3 protein. The sample yields under 80,000 distinct CDR3 sequences, around 13% seen once. Material: whole blood. These receptors were collected from an adult who was a healthcare worker with PCR-confirmed SARS-CoV-2 infection or an uninfected control (not recorded which). Both conserved end residues are part of each CDR3. The D gene is left open where the match is weak. Clone size is given for some rows only: seen once, a few or many times, or a class if the clone is expanded.

size: many
D: TRBD2
V: TRBV6-2/TRBV6-3
J: TRBJ2-1
DNA: TGTGCCAGCAGTAAATGGACTAGCGGGGGGTTCAATGAGCAGTTCTTC
CDR3: CASSKWTSGGFNEQFF

size: few
D: TRBD1
V: TRBV14
J: TRBJ2-1
DNA: TGTGCCAGCAGCCTCCGGACAGGGGGCCTTGAATACAATGAGCAGTTCTTC
CDR3: CASSLRTGGLEYNEQFF

size: NA
D: NA
V: TRBV9
J: TRBJ2-3
DNA: TGTGCCAGCAGCGTTTACAGGGACACAGATACGCAGTATTTT
CDR3: CASSVYRDTDTQYF

size: many
D: TRBD2
V: TRBV4-2
J: TRBJ2-7
DNA: TGTGCCAGCAGCCAAGAACCCGCTAGCGGCAACGAGCAGTACTTC
CDR3: CASSQEPASGNEQYF

size: NA
D: NA
V: TRBV12-3/TRBV12-4
J: TRBJ1-1
DNA: TGTGCCAGCAGCCCCATTGGGGGGTTCGGGGCTGAAGCTTTCTTT
CDR3: CASSPIGGFGAEAFF

size: many
D: NA
V: TRBV4-3
J: TRBJ1-3
DNA: TGCGCCAGCAGCCAAGAGGACATTGGAAACACCATATATTTT
CDR3: CASSQEDIGNTIYF

size: few
D: NA
V: TRBV6-1
J: TRBJ1-1
DNA: TGTGCCAGCAGTGAATTGAAGGGCACTGAAGCTTTCTTT
CDR3: CASSELKGTEAFF

size: many
D: TRBD2
V: TRBV10-2
J: TRBJ2-1
DNA: TGCGCCAGCAGTGAGTCGACGGGGGGGCCCTACAATGAGCAGTTCTTC
CDR3: CASSESTGGPYNEQFF

size: few
D: NA
V: TRBV12-3/TRBV12-4
J: TRBJ2-5
DNA: TGTGCCAGCACTGGGCCGGAACAAGAGACCCAGTACTTC
CDR3: CASTGPEQETQYF

size: once
D: NA
V: TRBV29-1
J: TRBJ2-5
DNA: TGCAGCGTTAACCCCCCGGACTATGGGGAGACCCAGTACTTC
CDR3: CSVNPPDYGETQYF

size: NA
D: NA
V: TRBV5-5
J: TRBJ2-2
DNA: TGTGCCAGCAGCTTGTACATAACGAACACCGGGGAGCTGTTTTTT
CDR3: CASSLYITNTGELFF

size: many
D: NA
V: TRBV2
J: TRBJ2-2
DNA: TGTGCCAGCAGTGAAGGGGGCTGGGGCACCGGGGAGCTGTTTTTT
CDR3: CASSEGGWGTGELFF

size: many
D: TRBD2
V: TRBV10-2
J: TRBJ2-5
DNA: TGCGCCAGTAGGGCCTTGGCGGGGGGCCAAGAGACCCAGTACTTC
CDR3: CASRALAGGQETQYF

size: few
D: NA
V: TRBV19
J: TRBJ2-3
DNA: TGTGCCAGTAGTATTAGGGGCATCGGCACAGATACGCAGTATTTT
CDR3: CASSIRGIGTDTQYF

size: NA
D: TRBD1
V: TRBV7-8
J: TRBJ1-6
DNA: TGTGCCAGCAGCCTCCGGGACAGGGGATCTTCACCCCTCCACTTT
CDR3: CASSLRDRGSSPLHF

size: many
D: NA
V: TRBV5-4
J: TRBJ2-1
DNA: TGTGCCAGCGCCCGACTAAACAGGGTTGGCTACAATGAGCAGTTCTTC
CDR3: CASARLNRVGYNEQFF

size: NA
D: NA
V: TRBV10-3
J: TRBJ2-6
DNA: TGTGCCATCAGTAAGGGCGTAACTGGGGCCAACGTCCTGACTTTC
CDR3: CAISKGVTGANVLTF

size: medium-sized
D: NA
V: TRBV2
J: TRBJ1-5
DNA: TGTGCCAGCAGTGGGAGGGGGTACAATCAGCCCCAGCATTTT
CDR3: CASSGRGYNQPQHF

size: few
D: NA
V: TRBV6-5
J: TRBJ1-6
DNA: TGTGCCAGCAGTTCCGGCTCCTATAATTCACCCCTCCACTTT
CDR3: CASSSGSYNSPLHF

size: NA
D: TRBD2
V: TRBV12-3/TRBV12-4
J: TRBJ2-5
DNA: TGTGCCAGCAGCCACCCGGGACTAGCAGAGACCCAGTACTTC
CDR3: CASSHPGLAETQYF

size: few
D: NA
V: TRBV20-1
J: TRBJ2-7
DNA: TGCAGTGCTAGAGTGGCAGCCTCCTACGAGCAGTACTTC
CDR3: CSARVAASYEQYF

size: NA
D: NA
V: TRBV5-6
J: TRBJ2-2
DNA: TGTGCCAGCAGCTTGGGCAGGGGAGGCGGGGAGCTGTTTTTT
CDR3: CASSLGRGGGELFF

size: NA
D: NA
V: TRBV5-1
J: TRBJ2-1
DNA: TGCGCCAGCAGCTTGGATGCAGGAGATAACAATGAGCAGTTCTTC
CDR3: CASSLDAGDNNEQFF

size: few
D: TRBD1
V: TRBV5-1
J: TRBJ2-7
DNA: TGCGCCAGCAGCTTGGGACAGGGATTCGAGCAGTACTTC
CDR3: CASSLGQGFEQYF

size: once
D: NA
V: TRBV5-5
J: TRBJ1-1
DNA: TGTGCCAGCGGCGACGGGTATTCCGAAGCTTTCTTT
CDR3: CASGDGYSEAFF

size: NA
D: NA
V: TRBV6-1
J: TRBJ1-2
DNA: TGTGCCAGCAGTGAGATTTGGGGGCTCATTGAAGGCTACACCTTC
CDR3: CASSEIWGLIEGYTF

size: many
D: NA
V: TRBV18
J: TRBJ2-7
DNA: TGTGCCAGCTCACTAAACGCCCAAAGTCGAGAGCAGTACTTC
CDR3: CASSLNAQSREQYF

size: NA
D: NA
V: TRBV7-8
J: TRBJ2-7
DNA: TGTGCCAGCAGCTCGGAATCCCGGGACAACTCCTACGAGCAGTACTTC
CDR3: CASSSESRDNSYEQYF

size: few
D: TRBD2
V: TRBV27
J: TRBJ2-1
DNA: TGTGCCAGCAGTTTAGGGACTAGCGGGTTGGATGAGCAGTTCTTC
CDR3: CASSLGTSGLDEQFF

size: few
D: NA
V: TRBV30
J: TRBJ2-2
DNA: TGTGCCTGGAACCGACGTACCAAACGTGGGGAGCTGTTTTTT
CDR3: CAWNRRTKRGELFF

size: many
D: NA
V: TRBV7-7
J: TRBJ2-1
DNA: TGTGCTAGCAGCTTAGGGTCTGGGAAAGATGAGCAGTTCTTC
CDR3: CASSLGSGKDEQFF

size: NA
D: NA
V: TRBV6-5
J: TRBJ2-1
DNA: TGTGCCAGCAGTCCCCGACTCGACAATGAGCAGTTCTTC
CDR3: CASSPRLDNEQFF

size: few
D: NA
V: TRBV4-2
J: TRBJ2-5
DNA: TGTGCCAGCAGCCAAGAATGGGGGCAGAGAGTGATCCAGTACTTC
CDR3: CASSQEWGQRVIQYF

size: NA
D: TRBD1
V: TRBV7-2
J: TRBJ1-4
DNA: TGTGCCAGCAGGGGACAGGGCGCAACTAATGAAAAACTGTTTTTT
CDR3: CASRGQGATNEKLFF

size: few
D: TRBD2
V: TRBV7-2
J: TRBJ2-3
DNA: TGTGCCAGCAGGGGAGGGGTAGATACGCAGTATTTT
CDR3: CASRGGVDTQYF

size: few
D: TRBD1
V: TRBV7-8
J: TRBJ1-6
DNA: TGTGCCAGCAGCTTACTGCCGGGACAGGGGGCGAGTTCACCCCTCCACTTT
CDR3: CASSLLPGQGASSPLHF

size: NA
D: NA
V: TRBV9
J: TRBJ1-1
DNA: TGTGCCAGCAGCCCCCGCAGGGAGGGTACTGAAGCTTTCTTT
CDR3: CASSPRREGTEAFF

size: many
D: NA
V: TRBV7-6
J: TRBJ1-6
DNA: TGTGCCAGCAGCTTAGGGGCTAATTCACCCCTCCACTTT
CDR3: CASSLGANSPLHF

size: many
D: NA
V: TRBV7-2
J: TRBJ2-6
DNA: TGTGCCAGCAGCCGGGACGCTGGGGCCAACGTCCTGACTTTC
CDR3: CASSRDAGANVLTF

size: NA
D: TRBD1
V: TRBV7-2
J: TRBJ2-5
DNA: TGTGCCAGCAGCCCCCGGACAGGCCAAGAGACCCAGTACTTC
CDR3: CASSPRTGQETQYF

size: many
D: NA
V: TRBV30
J: TRBJ1-5
DNA: TGTGCCTGGAGTGGTACACAGGGAAATCAGCCCCAGCATTTT
CDR3: CAWSGTQGNQPQHF

size: many
D: NA
V: TRBV7-9
J: TRBJ1-1
DNA: TGTGCCAGCCGGTCTCAGTGGTCGGAGAACACTGAAGCTTTCTTT
CDR3: CASRSQWSENTEAFF

size: many
D: TRBD1
V: TRBV5-1
J: TRBJ2-7
DNA: TGCGCCAGCAGCTCCCTCCGACAGGGCGGATCCTACGAGCAGTACTTC
CDR3: CASSSLRQGGSYEQYF

size: many
D: TRBD2
V: TRBV7-2
J: TRBJ2-3
DNA: TGTGCCAGCAGCTCCTACGGGACTAGCGGGTCAGATACGCAGTATTTT
CDR3: CASSSYGTSGSDTQYF

size: NA
D: NA
V: TRBV7-2
J: TRBJ2-3
DNA: TGTGCCAGCAGCTTAGGGCCTCTGGGGACGCAGTATTTT
CDR3: CASSLGPLGTQYF

size: many
D: TRBD1
V: TRBV5-1
J: TRBJ2-3
DNA: TGCGCCAGCAGCTTGGGACAGGGGGCAGATACGCAGTATTTT
CDR3: CASSLGQGADTQYF

size: many
D: NA
V: TRBV5-1
J: TRBJ2-3
DNA: TGCGCCAGCAGCTTGGAGGGTTACACGACAGATACGCAGTATTTT
CDR3: CASSLEGYTTDTQYF

size: many
D: TRBD2
V: TRBV20-1
J: TRBJ2-7
DNA: TGCAGTGCTAAATCCTGGACTAGCGGGGACTACGAGCAGTACTTC
CDR3: CSAKSWTSGDYEQYF

size: NA
D: NA
V: TRBV3-1
J: TRBJ2-7
DNA: TGTGCCAGCAGCCAAGACGGGGGCAGTTACGAGCAGTACTTC
CDR3: CASSQDGGSYEQYF